There are a few counts of the clone carrying this T cell receptor (beta chain). Its target is not known. The second PCR ran roughly 7 to 12 cycles with a sample-barcoded 5' primer and J-beta primers. TCRdb called the 5' RACE reads again in MiXCR, with one record for every CDR3 protein. The table has around 780,000 distinct CDR3 sequences, roughly 50% seen once; the top ten hold 20% to 30%. The CDR3 consists of 17 residues. Germline CDR1 MNHEY, CDR2 SVGEGT. The ends lost 2 bases at V and 2 bases at J; junction bases unmatched: 9. This sample was included in a study of blood T cells in healthy people across ages. Whole-study results and caveats: Estimates of diversity drawn from one million T cells were considered underestimates.

The TCR sequence derives from a man in his forties in good health. Sequenced input: blood. The rearrangement links TRBV6-2 or TRBV6-3 to TRBJ2-1; 7 bases are a match to TRBD2. The CDR3 coding sequence is TGTGCCAGCAGTTACAACTGGGGCGGGAGTACCTACAATGAGCAGTTCTTC. Translated, it gives CASSYNWGGSTYNEQFF.